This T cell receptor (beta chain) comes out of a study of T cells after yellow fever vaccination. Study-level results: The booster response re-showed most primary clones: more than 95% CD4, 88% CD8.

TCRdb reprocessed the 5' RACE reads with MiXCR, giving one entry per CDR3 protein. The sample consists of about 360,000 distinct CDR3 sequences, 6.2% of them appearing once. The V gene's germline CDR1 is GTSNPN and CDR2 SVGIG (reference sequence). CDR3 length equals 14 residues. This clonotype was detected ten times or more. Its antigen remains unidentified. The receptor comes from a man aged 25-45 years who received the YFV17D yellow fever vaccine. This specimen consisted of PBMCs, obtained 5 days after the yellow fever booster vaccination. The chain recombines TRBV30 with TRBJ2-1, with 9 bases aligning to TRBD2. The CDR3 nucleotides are TGTGCGGTACGAGCGGGAGGATCCTACAATGAGCAGTTCTTC. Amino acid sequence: CAVRAGGSYNEQFF.